Below are 13 T cell receptor beta chains sequenced from a single sample in a study of identical twins. TCRdb redid the calling of the 5' RACE reads with MiXCR, one entry per CDR3 protein. Of 1,800,000 or so distinct CDR3 sequences listed, about 31% were seen once; the top ten hold about 0.27%. Source material: cord blood. The receptors come from a newborn girl in good health.

This clonotype was counted many times. The rearrangement joins TRBV2 to TRBJ2-3; a possible D gene is TRBD1 (5 bases). Germline V lookup: CDR1 SNHLY, CDR2 FYNNEI. V gave up 6 bases and J gave up 2 bases, with 9 bases separating them. This CDR3 region has 13 residues. As DNA, the CDR3 is TGTGCCAGCAGATCCAGGGTCACAGATACGCAGTATTTT. This encodes CASRSRVTDTQYF.

The gene calls are TRBV6-6 and TRBJ2-3; 9 bases line up with TRBD2. Unmatched junction bases numbered 5, after V lost 1 base and J lost 0 bases. Germline V gene lookup returns CDR1 MNHNY and CDR2 SVGAGI (reference sequence). The CDR3 is 17 amino acids. CDR3 region: CASSYLGLAGSTDTQYF. CDR3 nucleotides: TGTGCCAGCAGTTACTTAGGTCTAGCGGGGAGCACAGATACGCAGTATTTT.

This chain links TRBV28 with TRBJ2-1; unclear D gene. The CDR3 is made up of 15 amino acids. Germline V gene data show CDR1 as MDHEN and CDR2 as SYDVKM. Trimming took 0 bases from V and 7 from J, leaving 13 bases between them. CDR3: CASSLWGGIQNEQFF. CDR3 DNA sequence: TGTGCCAGCAGTTTATGGGGTGGAATACAAAATGAGCAGTTCTTC.

The chain recombines TRBV6-2 or TRBV6-3 with TRBJ1-5, with TRBD1 identical over 10 bases. This CDR3 is 16 amino acids long. The germline V gene encodes CDR1 MNHEY and CDR2 SVGEGT. J lost 7 bases, V lost 2 bases, and 8 bases had no gene match. CDR3 residues: CASSYGTGDLRQPQHF. CDR3 in DNA: TGTGCCAGCAGTTACGGGACAGGGGACCTTAGGCAGCCCCAGCATTTT.

The CDR3 nucleotides read TGTGCCAGTAGTATAGTGACAGGAGTTGAGCAGTTCTTC. Its protein is CASSIVTGVEQFF. The rearrangement links TRBV19 to TRBJ2-1, with D maybe TRBD1 (6 bases). This CDR3 contains 13 residues. The germline gives CDR1 LNHDA, CDR2 SQIVND (reference sequence). With 1 base removed from V and 9 bases from J, the gap between germline ends came to 10 bases.

Ten or more counts support this clonotype. This sequence joins TRBV29-1 and TRBJ2-4; D unresolved. The CDR3 spans 14 residues. Trimming took 4 bases from V and 0 from J, leaving 10 bases between them. Germline V lookup: CDR1 SQVTM, CDR2 ANQGSEA. The CDR3 nucleotides read TGCAGCGTTGTTGGGGTCCTAGCCAAAAACATTCAGTACTTC. It specifies CSVVGVLAKNIQYF.

This clonotype came up a few times. This chain connects TRBV11-2 to TRBJ2-7; D perhaps matches TRBD1 (6 bases). The germline gives CDR1 SGHAT, CDR2 FQNNGV. V lost 3 bases and J lost 0, with 15 bases in between. This CDR3 region has 16 residues. The CDR3 here is CASSLGRTESSYEQYF. The CDR3 DNA follows: TGTGCCAGCAGCTTGGGCAGGACAGAGAGCTCCTACGAGCAGTACTTC.

The sample holds a few counts of this clonotype. The chain combines TRBV7-8 with TRBJ1-4, with TRBD1 matching over 8 bases. CDR3 length: 15 residues. V shed 5 bases, J shed 4 bases, and the junction held 6 bases outside the gene matches. Germline V gives CDR1 SGHVS, CDR2 FQNEAQ. The CDR3 reads CASSPRTGFNEKLFF. Here the CDR3 DNA reads TGTGCCAGCAGCCCTAGGACAGGGTTTAATGAAAAACTGTTTTTT.

This clonotype was picked up a small number of times. This chain connects TRBV12-3 or TRBV12-4 to TRBJ2-5; weak D call: TRBD2 (5 bases). The CDR3 consists of 14 residues. V lost 2 bases and J lost 5, with 12 bases in between. The CDR3 reads CASSLLTRLETQYF. Here the CDR3 DNA reads TGTGCCAGCAGTTTATTAACTAGACTGGAGACCCAGTACTTC.

Concerning this clonotype itself: With a much larger clone just one base away, this may be a read error. This rearrangement joins TRBV6-5 to TRBJ2-5, with D maybe TRBD2 (6 bases). The CDR3 is 14 amino acids. CDR1 and CDR2 from the germline V gene are MNHEY and SVGAGI. This CDR3 reads CVSSYVADQETQYF. DNA for the CDR3: TGTGTCAGCAGTTATGTAGCGGATCAAGAGACCCAGTACTTC.

This clonotype was seen only a few times. The rearrangement uses TRBV12-3 or TRBV12-4 and TRBJ1-2; D is possibly TRBD1 (5 bases). V was cut by 3 bases and J by 8 bases, with 13 bases left in between. This CDR3 is 13 amino acids long. CDR3 loop: CASSFWRGGGYTF. The DNA for the CDR3 is TGTGCCAGCAGTTTTTGGAGGGGTGGAGGCTACACCTTC.

This clonotype came up a few times. The V gene is TRBV20-1, the J gene TRBJ2-7, with 10 positions matching TRBD2. Trimming removed 5 bases from V and 5 bases from J; junction bases left unmatched: 15. Germline lookup yields CDR1 DFQATT and CDR2 SNEGSKA (reference sequence). The CDR3 length is 16 residues. The DNA of the CDR3 is TGCAGTGCTGGCTACGGGACTAGCGTGTTCTACGACGAGCAGTACTTC. Protein product: CSAGYGTSVFYDEQYF.

The chain recombines TRBV29-1 with TRBJ2-1, with 9 nucleotides matching TRBD2. The CDR3 is made up of 18 amino acids. Germline CDR1 reads SQVTM; CDR2 reads ANQGSEA. V lost 4 bases and J lost 7; bases outside the gene matches: 20. CDR3: CSVVVFDGGRGRWNEQFF. CDR3 DNA: TGCAGCGTTGTAGTTTTCGATGGCGGGAGGGGTCGGTGGAATGAGCAGTTCTTC.